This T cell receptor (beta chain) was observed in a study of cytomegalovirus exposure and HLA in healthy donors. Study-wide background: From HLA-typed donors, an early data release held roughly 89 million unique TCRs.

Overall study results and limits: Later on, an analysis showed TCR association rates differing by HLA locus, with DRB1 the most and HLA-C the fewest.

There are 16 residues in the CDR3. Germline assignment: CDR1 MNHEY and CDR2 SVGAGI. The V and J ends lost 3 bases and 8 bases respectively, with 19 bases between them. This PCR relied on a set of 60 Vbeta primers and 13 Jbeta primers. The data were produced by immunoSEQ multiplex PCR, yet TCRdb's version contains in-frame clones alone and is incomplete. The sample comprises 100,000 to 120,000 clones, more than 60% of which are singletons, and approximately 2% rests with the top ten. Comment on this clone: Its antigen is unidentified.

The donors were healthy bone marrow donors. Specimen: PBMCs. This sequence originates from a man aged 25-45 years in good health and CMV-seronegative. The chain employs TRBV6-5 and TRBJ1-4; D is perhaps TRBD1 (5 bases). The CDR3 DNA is TGTGCCAGCAGTTATAACGGGAGGGGACTACCAGAAAAACTGTTTTTT. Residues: CASSYNGRGLPEKLFF.